This T cell receptor (beta chain) was sequenced in a study of OX40 agonist ivuxolimab in advanced cancers. TCRdb's table, derived via immunoSEQ multiplex PCR, lists solely in-frame clones and lacks some. The table has about 76,000 clones, approximately 85% seen once. Whole-study results and caveats: The antigens recognized by the expanded peripheral T cells, that is their antigen specificity, were not determined.

Per germline, CDR1 SEHNR and CDR2 FQNEAQ (reference sequence). The CDR3 has 13 amino acids. With 6 bases removed from V and 5 bases from J, the gap between germline ends came to 12 bases. For this clone: No antigen is known for it.

The chain employs TRBV7-9 and TRBJ2-3, with D maybe TRBD1 (5 bases). The TCR originated in an adult with an advanced solid tumor such as melanoma, head and neck, liver or kidney cancer. The sample in question was CD4+ or CD8+ T cells sorted from blood, obtained in a trial of the OX40 agonist ivuxolimab. Written as DNA, the CDR3 is TGTGCCAGCAGTTTAAGACAGAAAGATACGCAGTATTTT. It yields the protein CASSLRQKDTQYF.